The T cell receptor beta chain under discussion was sequenced for a study of blood T cell repertoires in COVID-19. Study background: COVID-19 samples collected from the United States, Italy and Spain covered acute and convalescent phases. Sources were T cells, B-cell-depleted T cells, or PBMCs; the material itself was cDNA or gDNA.

Per the germline V gene, CDR1 is SGHNT and CDR2 is YYREEE (reference sequence). There are 15 residues in the CDR3. V lost 4 bases to trimming and J lost 3 bases, with 14 bases between them. In the authors' methods: Cell counts per sample came from amplifying reference gene primers. TCRdb's copy holds only in-frame clones and misses some; the assay was immunoSEQ multiplex PCR. V and J calls and clone size come straight from that table; D and trimming were deduced from the DNA. The sample comprises about 22,000 clones, approximately 80% of which are singletons, and roughly 50% rests with the top ten. Sequencing was carried out using peripheral blood. V and J are TRBV5-4 and TRBJ2-1; D perhaps matches TRBD1 (6 bases). The source of this sequence is an older man with acute or convalescent COVID-19. In DNA form, the CDR3 reads TGTGCCAGCAGCCCAACAGGGATTTTCTACAATGAGCAGTTCTTC. Translating gives CASSPTGIFYNEQFF.